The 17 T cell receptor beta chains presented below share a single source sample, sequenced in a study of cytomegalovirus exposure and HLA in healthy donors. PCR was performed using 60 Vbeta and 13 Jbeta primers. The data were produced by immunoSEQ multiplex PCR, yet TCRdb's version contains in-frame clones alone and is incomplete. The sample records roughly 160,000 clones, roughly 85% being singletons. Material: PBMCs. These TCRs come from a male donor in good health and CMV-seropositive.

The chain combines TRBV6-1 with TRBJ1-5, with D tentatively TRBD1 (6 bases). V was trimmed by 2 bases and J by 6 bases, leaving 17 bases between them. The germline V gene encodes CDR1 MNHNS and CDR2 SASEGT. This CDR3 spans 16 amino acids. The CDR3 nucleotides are TGTGCCAGCAGTGAAACGTGGCAGGGGATGGGTCAGCCCCAGCATTTT. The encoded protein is CASSETWQGMGQPQHF.

The CDR3 nucleotides are TGTGCCAGCGGCAGACCTAGCGGGAGCTCCTACGAGCAGTACTTC. Translating gives CASGRPSGSSYEQYF. The chain carries TRBV28 and TRBJ2-7, with 10 bases matching TRBD2. V shed 8 bases and J 0 bases; nucleotides not matched to a gene: 7. Germline assignment: CDR1 MDHEN and CDR2 SYDVKM. The CDR3 runs to 15 residues.

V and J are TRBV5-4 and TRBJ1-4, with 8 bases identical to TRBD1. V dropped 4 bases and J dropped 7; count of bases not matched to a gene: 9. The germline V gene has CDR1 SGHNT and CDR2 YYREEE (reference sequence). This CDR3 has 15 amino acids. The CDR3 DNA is TGTGCCAGCAGCCTGGGAGGACAGGGCGCTGAAAAACTGTTTTTT. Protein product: CASSLGGQGAEKLFF.

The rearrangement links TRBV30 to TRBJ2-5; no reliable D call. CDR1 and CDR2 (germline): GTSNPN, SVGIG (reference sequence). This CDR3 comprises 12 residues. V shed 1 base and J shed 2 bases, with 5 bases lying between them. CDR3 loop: CAWSAGQETQYF. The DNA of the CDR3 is TGTGCCTGGAGTGCGGGTCAAGAGACCCAGTACTTC.

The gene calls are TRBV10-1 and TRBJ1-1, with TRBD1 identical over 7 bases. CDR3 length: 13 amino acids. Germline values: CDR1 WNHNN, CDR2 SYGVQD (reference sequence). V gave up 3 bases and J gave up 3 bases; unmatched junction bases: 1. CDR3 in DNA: TGCGCCAGCAGTGACAGGGGGGACACTGAAGCTTTCTTT. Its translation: CASSDRGDTEAFF.

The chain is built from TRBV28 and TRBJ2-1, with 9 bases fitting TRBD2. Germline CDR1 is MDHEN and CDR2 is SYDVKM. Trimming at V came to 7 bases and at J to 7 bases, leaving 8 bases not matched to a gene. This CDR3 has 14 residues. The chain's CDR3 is CASMIPSGKNEQFF. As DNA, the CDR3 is TGTGCCAGCATGATCCCTAGCGGGAAGAATGAGCAGTTCTTC.

For the CDR3, the DNA is TGTGCCAGCAGCCCGACAGGTGACTATGGCTACACCTTC. It is translated as CASSPTGDYGYTF. The gene calls are TRBV7-9 and TRBJ1-2, with D possibly matching TRBD1 (6 bases). CDR3 length: 13 amino acids. Trimming pared 5 bases from V and 3 bases from J, leaving 10 bases between. Germline CDR1 reads SEHNR; CDR2 reads FQNEAQ (reference sequence). The full variable domain, its missing parts supplied by reference TRBV7-9 and TRBJ1-2, is DTGVSQNPRHKITKRGQNVTFRCDPISEHNRLYWYRQTLGQGPEFLTYFQNEAQLEKSRLLSDRFSAERPKGSFSTLEIQRTEQGDSAMYLCASSPTGDYGYTFGSGTRLTVV.

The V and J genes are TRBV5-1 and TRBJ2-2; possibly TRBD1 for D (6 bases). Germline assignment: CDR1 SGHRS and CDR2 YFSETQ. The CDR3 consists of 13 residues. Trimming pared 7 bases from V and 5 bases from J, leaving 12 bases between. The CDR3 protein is CASEQGWTGELFF. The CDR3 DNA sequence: TGCGCCAGCGAACAGGGATGGACCGGGGAGCTGTTTTTT.

The CDR3 DNA is TGTGCCAGCACTTGGGACAGGGGTAACACCGGGGAGCTGTTTTTT. Translating gives CASTWDRGNTGELFF. The chain combines TRBV25-1 with TRBJ2-2, with 10 bases aligning to TRBD1. The CDR3 is 15 amino acids. Germline loops: CDR1 MGHDK, CDR2 SYGVNS. V shed 7 bases and J 2 bases; nucleotides not matched to a gene: 4.

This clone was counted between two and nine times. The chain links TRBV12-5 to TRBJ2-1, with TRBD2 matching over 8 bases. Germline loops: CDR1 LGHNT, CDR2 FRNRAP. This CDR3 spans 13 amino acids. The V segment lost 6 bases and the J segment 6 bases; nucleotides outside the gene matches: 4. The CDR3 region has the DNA TGTGCTAGTGGCTCGGGGACTAGCAATGAGCAGTTCTTC. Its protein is CASGSGTSNEQFF.

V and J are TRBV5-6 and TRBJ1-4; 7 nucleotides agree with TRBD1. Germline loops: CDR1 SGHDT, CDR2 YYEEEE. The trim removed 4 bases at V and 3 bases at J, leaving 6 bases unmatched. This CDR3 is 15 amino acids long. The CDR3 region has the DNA TGTGCCAGCAGCGCCATACAGGGGTCTAATGAAAAACTGTTTTTT. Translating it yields CASSAIQGSNEKLFF.

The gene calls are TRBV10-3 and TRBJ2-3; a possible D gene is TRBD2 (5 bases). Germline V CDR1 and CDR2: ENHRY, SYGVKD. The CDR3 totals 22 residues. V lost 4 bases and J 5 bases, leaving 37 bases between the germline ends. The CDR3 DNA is TGTGCCATCAGTGGAGGGTTGGGCGGCCGCGGGTCCCCTCTCAACCTCATAGATACGCAGTATTTT. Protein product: CAISGGLGGRGSPLNLIDTQYF.

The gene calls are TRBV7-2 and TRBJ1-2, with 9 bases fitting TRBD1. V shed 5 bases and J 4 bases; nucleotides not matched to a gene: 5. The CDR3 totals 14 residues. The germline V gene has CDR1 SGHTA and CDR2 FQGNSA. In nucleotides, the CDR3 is TGTGCCAGCAGCACCGGGACAGGGAGCTATGGCTACACCTTC. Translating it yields CASSTGTGSYGYTF.

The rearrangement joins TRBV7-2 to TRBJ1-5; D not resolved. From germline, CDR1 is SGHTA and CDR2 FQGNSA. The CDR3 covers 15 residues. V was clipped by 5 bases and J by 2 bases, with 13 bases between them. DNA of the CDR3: TGTGCCAGCAGCCCCCTTCGAGGTGGCAATCAGCCCCAGCATTTT. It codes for CASSPLRGGNQPQHF.

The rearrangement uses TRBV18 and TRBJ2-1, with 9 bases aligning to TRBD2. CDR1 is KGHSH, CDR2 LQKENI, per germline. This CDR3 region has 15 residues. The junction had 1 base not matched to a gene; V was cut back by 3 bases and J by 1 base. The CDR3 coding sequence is TGTGCCAGCTCACCTACTAGCGGGTCCTACAATGAGCAGTTCTTC. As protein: CASSPTSGSYNEQFF.

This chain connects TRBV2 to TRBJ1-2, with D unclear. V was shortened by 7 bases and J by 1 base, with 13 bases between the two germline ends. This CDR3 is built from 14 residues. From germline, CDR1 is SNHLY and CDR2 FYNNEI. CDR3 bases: TGTGCCAGCATTTCAACCACCGGTAACTATGGCTACACCTTC. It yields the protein CASISTTGNYGYTF.

As DNA, the CDR3 is TGTGCCAGCAGCCCTCCGGGACAGAGCAATCAGCCCCAGCATTTT. It translates to CASSPPGQSNQPQHF. The V and J genes are TRBV7-9 and TRBJ1-5; 7 bases line up with TRBD1. CDR1 and CDR2 from the germline V gene are SEHNR and FQNEAQ (reference sequence). This CDR3 spans 15 amino acids. The J segment lost 1 base and the V segment lost 5 bases, leaving 5 bases of the junction unmatched.